This record looks at one T cell receptor beta chain sequence and its context. Its antigen is as yet unknown. This sequence may be a read error, since a much larger clone differs from it by one base. A second PCR, run for roughly 7 to 12 cycles, used a sample-barcoded 5' primer plus a J-beta primer mix. TCRdb used MiXCR to reprocess the 5' RACE reads, holding one entry per CDR3 protein. The repertoire holds around 800,000 distinct CDR3 sequences, with about 62% as singletons. From germline, CDR1 is SEHNR and CDR2 FQNEAQ (reference sequence). Trimming cost V 5 bases and J 3 bases, with 7 bases left between them. This CDR3 comprises 12 residues. These data are taken from a study of blood T cells in healthy people across ages. Study conclusions and caveats: Long-lived donors exceeded aged donors in naive CD4+ cells and diversity.

The sample comprised blood. The chain couples TRBV7-9 to TRBJ2-5, with unresolved D. The receptor comes from a man in his thirties or forties in good health. CDR3 DNA: TGTGCCAGCAGCCCCAACGAAGAGACCCAGTACTTC. This sequence encodes CASSPNEETQYF.